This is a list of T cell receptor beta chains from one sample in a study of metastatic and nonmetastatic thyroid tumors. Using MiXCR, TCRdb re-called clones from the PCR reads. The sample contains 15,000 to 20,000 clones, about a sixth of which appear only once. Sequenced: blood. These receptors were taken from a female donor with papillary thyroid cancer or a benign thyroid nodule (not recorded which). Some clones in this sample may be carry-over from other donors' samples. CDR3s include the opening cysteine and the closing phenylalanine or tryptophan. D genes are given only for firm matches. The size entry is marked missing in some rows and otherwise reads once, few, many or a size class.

CDR3 DNA: TGTGCCATCAGTGGGGCCGGGACAGCGTCCTACAATGAGCAGTTCTTC
CDR3 protein: CAISGAGTASYNEQFF
clone size: many
D gene: TRBD1
CDR3 length: 16
J gene: TRBJ2-1
V gene: TRBV10-3

CDR3 DNA: TGTGCCACCAGTGACCCGGGGTATGGCTACACCTTC
CDR3 protein: CATSDPGYGYTF
clone size: medium-sized
D gene: .
CDR3 length: 12
J gene: TRBJ1-2
V gene: TRBV24-1

CDR3 DNA: TGTGCCAGCAGTTTCTCCCCGGAGGACATGAACACTGAAGCTTTCTTT
CDR3 protein: CASSFSPEDMNTEAFF
clone size: few
D gene: .
CDR3 length: 16
J gene: TRBJ1-1
V gene: TRBV28

CDR3 DNA: TGTGCCACCAGTGACCCAAGCGGGGGGCCCAATGAGCAGTTCTTC
CDR3 protein: CATSDPSGGPNEQFF
clone size: many
D gene: TRBD2
CDR3 length: 15
J gene: TRBJ2-1
V gene: TRBV24-1

CDR3 DNA: TGCGCCAGCAGCGTCCAAGAGACCCAGTACTTC
CDR3 protein: CASSVQETQYF
clone size: many
D gene: .
CDR3 length: 11
J gene: TRBJ2-5
V gene: TRBV5-1

CDR3 DNA: TGTGCCAGCAGCTTTAGGGCGACGGGTGTCGAGCAGTTCTTC
CDR3 protein: CASSFRATGVEQFF
clone size: medium-sized
D gene: .
CDR3 length: 14
J gene: TRBJ2-1
V gene: TRBV11-2

CDR3 DNA: TGTGCCAGTAGTATGGACCCCCGCACAGATACGCAGTATTTT
CDR3 protein: CASSMDPRTDTQYF
clone size: many
D gene: .
CDR3 length: 14
J gene: TRBJ2-3
V gene: TRBV19

CDR3 DNA: TGTGCCAGCAGGTTATCCCTGGGGGATACGCAGTATTTT
CDR3 protein: CASRLSLGDTQYF
clone size: few
D gene: .
CDR3 length: 13
J gene: TRBJ2-3
V gene: TRBV6-1

CDR3 DNA: TGTGCCAGCAGTCCAAGGACAGGGGGAGGCTATGGCTACACCTTC
CDR3 protein: CASSPRTGGGYGYTF
clone size: medium-sized
D gene: TRBD1
CDR3 length: 15
J gene: TRBJ1-2
V gene: TRBV6-1

CDR3 DNA: TGTGCCAGCAGTTCTACCCGGACAGGGTGCTATGGCTACACCTTC
CDR3 protein: CASSSTRTGCYGYTF
clone size: .
D gene: TRBD1
CDR3 length: 15
J gene: TRBJ1-2
V gene: TRBV6-2/TRBV6-3

CDR3 DNA: TGTGCCAGCAGCCAAGCTAGAGGACAGGGGGCGCAGGGGGCTTTCTTT
CDR3 protein: CASSQARGQGAQGAFF
clone size: .
D gene: TRBD1
CDR3 length: 16
J gene: TRBJ1-1
V gene: TRBV3-1

CDR3 DNA: TGTGCCAGCAGTGAGGCCGGGACTAACACCGGGGAGCTGTTTTTT
CDR3 protein: CASSEAGTNTGELFF
clone size: medium-sized
D gene: .
CDR3 length: 15
J gene: TRBJ2-2
V gene: TRBV2

CDR3 DNA: TGTGCCAGCAGTCTCAGGGGGGGAGATCAGCACCAGCATTTT
CDR3 protein: CASSLRGGDQHQHF
clone size: .
D gene: TRBD1
CDR3 length: 14
J gene: TRBJ1-5
V gene: TRBV6-1

CDR3 DNA: TGCGCCAGCAGCTCCTCAGGGCAAGGAGATACGCAGTATTTT
CDR3 protein: CASSSSGQGDTQYF
clone size: medium-sized
D gene: .
CDR3 length: 14
J gene: TRBJ2-3
V gene: TRBV5-1

CDR3 DNA: TGTGCCAGCAGTCCGACAGGGGCTAATTCACCCCTCCACTTT
CDR3 protein: CASSPTGANSPLHF
clone size: medium-sized
D gene: TRBD1
CDR3 length: 14
J gene: TRBJ1-6
V gene: TRBV12-3/TRBV12-4

CDR3 DNA: TGTGCCACCAGTTCGGGCAGGGGCAATCAGCCCCAGCATTTT
CDR3 protein: CATSSGRGNQPQHF
clone size: medium-sized
D gene: .
CDR3 length: 14
J gene: TRBJ1-5
V gene: TRBV24-1

CDR3 DNA: TGTGCCAGCAGCCCCTCTTATTCACCCCTCCACTTT
CDR3 protein: CASSPSYSPLHF
clone size: .
D gene: .
CDR3 length: 12
J gene: TRBJ1-6
V gene: TRBV6-1

CDR3 DNA: TGTGCCAGCAGCTTGCTCCGCGGGGTCGATGAGCAGTTCTTC
CDR3 protein: CASSLLRGVDEQFF
clone size: many
D gene: .
CDR3 length: 14
J gene: TRBJ2-1
V gene: TRBV5-6

CDR3 DNA: TGTGCCAGCAGCTCAACAGGGGCGTCTAACGAGCAGTACTTC
CDR3 protein: CASSSTGASNEQYF
clone size: many
D gene: TRBD1
CDR3 length: 14
J gene: TRBJ2-7
V gene: TRBV11-2

CDR3 DNA: TGCAGTGCTAGAGATTACGCGGGACAGGGAAGAAATTCACCCCTCCACTTT
CDR3 protein: CSARDYAGQGRNSPLHF
clone size: .
D gene: TRBD1
CDR3 length: 17
J gene: TRBJ1-6
V gene: TRBV20-1

CDR3 DNA: TGCAGTGCTAGGTTGTCCACAGATACGCAGTATTTT
CDR3 protein: CSARLSTDTQYF
clone size: many
D gene: .
CDR3 length: 12
J gene: TRBJ2-3
V gene: TRBV20-1

CDR3 DNA: TGTGCCAGCAGCTTGGCGCAGGGAAATTCACCCCTCCACTTT
CDR3 protein: CASSLAQGNSPLHF
clone size: many
D gene: .
CDR3 length: 14
J gene: TRBJ1-6
V gene: TRBV5-4

CDR3 DNA: TGCGCCAGCAGACAATTAGCGGCGAACACCGGGGAGCTGTTTTTT
CDR3 protein: CASRQLAANTGELFF
clone size: many
D gene: .
CDR3 length: 15
J gene: TRBJ2-2
V gene: TRBV4-1

CDR3 DNA: TGTGCCAGTAGTATAACTAGCGGGAGTCGTGTCCCCTACAATGAGCAGTTCTTC
CDR3 protein: CASSITSGSRVPYNEQFF
clone size: once
D gene: TRBD2
CDR3 length: 18
J gene: TRBJ2-1
V gene: TRBV19

CDR3 DNA: TGTGCCAGCAGTTTTAGGGATGAGCAGTTCTTC
CDR3 protein: CASSFRDEQFF
clone size: many
D gene: .
CDR3 length: 11
J gene: TRBJ2-1
V gene: TRBV28

CDR3 DNA: TGTGCCAGCAGCACATTCGGGGGAGGCAATGAGCAGTTCTTC
CDR3 protein: CASSTFGGGNEQFF
clone size: many
D gene: .
CDR3 length: 14
J gene: TRBJ2-1
V gene: TRBV7-6

CDR3 DNA: TGTGCCAGCAGCCCGACGCGACAGCGGAACACTGAAGCTTTCTTT
CDR3 protein: CASSPTRQRNTEAFF
clone size: few
D gene: .
CDR3 length: 15
J gene: TRBJ1-1
V gene: TRBV7-2

CDR3 DNA: TGTGCCAGCAGGATCAACAGCGGGAGGTATGAGCAGTTCTTC
CDR3 protein: CASRINSGRYEQFF
clone size: many
D gene: TRBD2
CDR3 length: 14
J gene: TRBJ2-1
V gene: TRBV6-1

CDR3 DNA: TGTGCCAGCAGTTGGGACAGAGAATCCTACGAGCAGTACTTC
CDR3 protein: CASSWDRESYEQYF
clone size: .
D gene: TRBD1
CDR3 length: 14
J gene: TRBJ2-7
V gene: TRBV6-1

CDR3 DNA: TGCGCCAGCAGCTTGGGGCTAGTGCAGGCAGATACGCAGTATTTT
CDR3 protein: CASSLGLVQADTQYF
clone size: .
D gene: .
CDR3 length: 15
J gene: TRBJ2-3
V gene: TRBV5-1

CDR3 DNA: TGTGCCACCAGTGAAGGACGGAAGCTTAATGAAAAACTGTTTTTT
CDR3 protein: CATSEGRKLNEKLFF
clone size: many
D gene: .
CDR3 length: 15
J gene: TRBJ1-4
V gene: TRBV24-1

CDR3 DNA: TGTGCCAGCAGCTTTCAGGGGTACGAGCAGTACTTC
CDR3 protein: CASSFQGYEQYF
clone size: .
D gene: .
CDR3 length: 12
J gene: TRBJ2-7
V gene: TRBV7-2

CDR3 DNA: TGTGCCAGCAGCGTAGTGTTGGGGGGCGAGCAGTACTTC
CDR3 protein: CASSVVLGGEQYF
clone size: many
D gene: .
CDR3 length: 13
J gene: TRBJ2-7
V gene: TRBV9

CDR3 DNA: TGTGCCAGTAGTAAATACGAGGCTGCTGAAGCTTTCTTT
CDR3 protein: CASSKYEAAEAFF
clone size: many
D gene: .
CDR3 length: 13
J gene: TRBJ1-1
V gene: TRBV19

CDR3 DNA: TGTGCCAGTAGACAGGGGGCCAACACCGGGGAGCTGTTTTTT
CDR3 protein: CASRQGANTGELFF
clone size: .
D gene: TRBD1
CDR3 length: 14
J gene: TRBJ2-2
V gene: TRBV19

CDR3 DNA: TGTGCCAGCAGTCCGGGGGCAGGGGGCGCTTCCAAAAACATTCAGTACTTC
CDR3 protein: CASSPGAGGASKNIQYF
clone size: many
D gene: TRBD1
CDR3 length: 17
J gene: TRBJ2-4
V gene: TRBV28